This entry concerns a single T cell receptor (beta chain). Isolated RNA was reverse transcribed into cDNA used as the sequencing template. The table came from immunoSEQ multiplex PCR; TCRdb's copy has only in-frame clones and leaves some out. This sample has 130,000 to 150,000 clones, with 40% to 55% found just once. CDR3 length: 12 residues. Germline V CDR1 and CDR2: SGHAT, FQNNGV. V was pared by 5 bases and J by 0 bases, with 4 bases between. These data belong to a study of CD8+ T cells in alopecia areata. Overall study: Oral tofacitinib (5 to 10 mg twice daily) was administered to treated patients. Tofacitinib ran for 6 to 18 months before 6 months off drug.

This sequence originates from a human donor with alopecia areata. The chain recombines TRBV11-2 with TRBJ2-5; the D is unclear. The input for sequencing was CD4+ T cells sorted from blood, taken at week 0. In DNA, the CDR3 is TGTGCCAGCAGCCAGAACCAAGAGACCCAGTACTTC. Translation: CASSQNQETQYF.